This T cell receptor (beta chain) was identified in a study of cytomegalovirus exposure and HLA in healthy donors (dated by TCRdb to the late 2010s). As for the study more broadly: The 500 to 700 repertoires of the first cohort and the 120 validation repertoires were produced on the same platform, according to a later analysis. The aim of the study was to test whether cataloging public T cell receptors could identify signatures of past pathogen exposure. In addition to the first cohort of 500 to 850 subjects, a separate validation cohort of approximately 120 different subjects was used. High-throughput TCR immunosequencing, statistical association of individual TCRs with disease status, and machine learning were combined to predict cytomegalovirus infection status.

From the cysteine through the phenylalanine, the CDR3 covers 13 amino acids. The entry retains the CDR3 DNA only, 39 bases that are in frame from base 1. From V the trimming removes 9 bases and from J it removes 0 bases, while the gene matches leave 3 bases of the junction unaccounted for. As encoded in the germline V gene, CDR1 is MDHEN while CDR2 is SYDVKM. The protocol used for the library was the immunoSEQ multiplex PCR assay. On the authors' methods: A statistical classification framework was built to diagnose cytomegalovirus status from the catalog of TCR beta chain sequences. In TCRdb, the immuneACCESS table is reduced to in-frame sequences with V and J assigned. These tables do not hold every clone; where another copy was compared, an unresolved V gene accounts for under half, and the others remain unexplained. The DNA gave D and trimming, while V, J and clone size come from that table. The sample data list 110,000 or so clones, and roughly 88% of these were observed just once. Together, the top ten hold less than 2% of the sample.

Separate from the approximately 700-subject first cohort, the validation cohort of 120 subjects was the group to which the donors belonged. Results and caveats for the whole study, not just this receptor: In vitro tests confirmed that a few of the cytomegalovirus-associated TCR beta chains recognize cytomegalovirus antigens. A later analysis lacked HLA typing for the validation cohort, so it scored co-occurrence in that cohort across all 120 or so repertoires. In both the original and validation cohorts, the classifier was reported to diagnose cytomegalovirus status with high specificity and sensitivity. A total of around 150 TCR beta chains were listed by the study as associated with cytomegalovirus. Most TCR sequences were seen in very few donors, while some public TCRs were found in many individuals. It was suggested by the authors that the approach could potentially be generalized to other disease states and immunological phenotypes. Subsequent analysis determined that TCRs grouped into clusters in the first cohort also showed a tendency toward co-occurrence across the roughly 120 validation repertoires, and 94% of cluster scores exceeded 0.

Notes on this clone: Its cognate antigen has yet to be identified. No base qualities exist here, and no much larger clone lies one base off it.

This sequence was found in a man aged 18 to 30 in good health and CMV-seronegative. Sequenced material: PBMCs. The receptor chain draws on TRBV28 and TRBJ2-3; a stretch of 7 junction bases matches TRBD1. The CDR3 reads CASRTGSTDTQYF. The DNA is TGTGCCAGTAGGACAGGCAGCACAGATACGCAGTATTTT.